The rows below give T cell receptor beta chains drawn from one sample of a study of glioma-infiltrating T cells after dendritic cell vaccination. Sequenced by immunoSEQ multiplex PCR; TCRdb stores in-frame clones only, minus some. Here the sample spans 93,000 or so clones, roughly 76% being singletons. The material was blood, obtained before dendritic cell vaccination. All receptors come from a human donor with glioblastoma. CDR3s leave out the opening cysteine and the closing phenylalanine or tryptophan. Each record gives: V gene, D gene, clone size, CDR3 protein. D genes are given only for firm matches. Clone size is not always given. Where it is, it says once, few, many or a class for expanded clones.

>TRBV4-1|TRBD2|NA
ASSQVAGGTDTQY
>TRBV5-1|NA|NA
ASSLTGSAEAF
>TRBV5-1|TRBD2|NA
ASSLPPGGSYNEQF
>TRBV30|NA|NA
AWTTLYRGRAGELF
>TRBV15|NA|NA
ATSRDRVSTEAF
>TRBV5-4|NA|NA
ASSLRGSLTEAF
>TRBV19|TRBD1|few
ASSIGEWDSRDTQY
>TRBV30|NA|NA
AWLNSNSGANVLT
>TRBV7-2|TRBD2|few
ASSCCRGSGGVETQY
>TRBV2|NA|NA
ASGKEGETQY
>TRBV7-2|TRBD2|once
ASSFGRAQEQY
>TRBV4-3|NA|NA
ASSLSRGLNTGELF
>TRBV14|TRBD1|NA
ASSHRDRGRWDYGYT
>TRBV9|NA|NA
ASSVGWRSYEQY
>TRBV15|TRBD1|NA
ATSRDRVGGQGTF
>TRBV11-3|NA|NA
ASSSYRGLETQY
>TRBV11-2|TRBD1|NA
ASSHSGTANEKLF
>TRBV19|NA|NA
ASSIGTFLGAF
>TRBV12-5|TRBD1|NA
ASEPTGTGFEQY
>TRBV4-2|NA|NA
ASSQVTAISTDTQY
>TRBV6-6|NA|NA
ASKDGGNQPQH
>TRBV18|NA|NA
ASSPNLAGMTGELF
>TRBV15|NA|NA
ATSRDMGVLNYGYT
>TRBV7-9|TRBD1|NA
ASSPPTGENTEAF
>TRBV2|TRBD1|NA
ASVPVAQGADGYT